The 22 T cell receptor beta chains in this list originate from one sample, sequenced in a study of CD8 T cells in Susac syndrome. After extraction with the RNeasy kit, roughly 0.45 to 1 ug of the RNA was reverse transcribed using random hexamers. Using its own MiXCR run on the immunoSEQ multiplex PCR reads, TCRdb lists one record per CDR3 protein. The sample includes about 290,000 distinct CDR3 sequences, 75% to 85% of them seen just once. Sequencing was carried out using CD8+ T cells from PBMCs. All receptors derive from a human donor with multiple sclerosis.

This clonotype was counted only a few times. The CDR3 here is CAWGDGKQYF. The CDR3 DNA is TGTGCCTGGGGAGATGGAAAGCAGTACTTC. V and J are TRBV30 and TRBJ2-7; the D is unclear. The CDR3 loop spans 10 amino acids. Trimming took 5 bases from V and 8 from J, leaving 10 bases between them. Germline values: CDR1 GTSNPN, CDR2 SVGIG (reference sequence).

For the CDR3, the DNA is TGCAGCGGGTCGGTAGCTATAGGGGCGAGCTATGGTGGCTACACCTTC. It yields the protein CSGSVAIGASYGGYTF. The V gene is TRBV29-1, the J gene TRBJ1-2; a possible D gene is TRBD1 (5 bases). V was shortened by 7 bases and J by 7 bases, with 28 bases between the two germline ends. This CDR3 has 16 amino acids. CDR1 and CDR2 (germline): SQVTM, ANQGSEA.

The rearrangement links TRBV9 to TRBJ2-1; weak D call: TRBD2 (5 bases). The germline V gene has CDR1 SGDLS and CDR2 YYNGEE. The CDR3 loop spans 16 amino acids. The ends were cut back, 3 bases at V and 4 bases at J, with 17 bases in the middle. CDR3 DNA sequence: TGTGCCAGCAGCGCCGGGGAAGAGACCTTTTACAATGAGCAGTTCTTC. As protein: CASSAGEETFYNEQFF.

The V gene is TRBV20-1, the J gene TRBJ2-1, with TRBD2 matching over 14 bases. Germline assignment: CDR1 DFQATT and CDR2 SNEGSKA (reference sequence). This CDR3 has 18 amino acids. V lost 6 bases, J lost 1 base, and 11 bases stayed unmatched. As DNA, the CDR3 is TGCAGTGCAATGATCCCGGGACTAGCGGGAGATTCCTACAATGAGCAGTTCTTC. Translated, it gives CSAMIPGLAGDSYNEQFF.

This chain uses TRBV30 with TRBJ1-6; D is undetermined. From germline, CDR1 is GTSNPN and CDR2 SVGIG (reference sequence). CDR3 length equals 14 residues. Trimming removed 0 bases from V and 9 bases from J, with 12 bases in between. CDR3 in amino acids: CAWSVAYGLSPLHF. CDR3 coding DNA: TGTGCCTGGAGTGTCGCTTACGGCCTTTCACCCCTCCACTTT.

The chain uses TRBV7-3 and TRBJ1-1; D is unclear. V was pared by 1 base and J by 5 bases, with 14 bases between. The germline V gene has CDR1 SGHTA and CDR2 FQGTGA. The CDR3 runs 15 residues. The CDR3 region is CASSLNLGLQTEAFF. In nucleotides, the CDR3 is TGTGCCAGCAGCTTAAATCTGGGGTTGCAGACTGAAGCTTTCTTT.

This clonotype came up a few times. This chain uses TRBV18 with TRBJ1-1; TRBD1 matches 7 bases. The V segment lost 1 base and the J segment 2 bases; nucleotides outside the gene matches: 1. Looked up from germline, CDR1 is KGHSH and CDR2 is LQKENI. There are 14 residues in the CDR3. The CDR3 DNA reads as TGTGCCAGCTCACCACACAGGGGAAACACTGAAGCTTTCTTT. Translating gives CASSPHRGNTEAFF.

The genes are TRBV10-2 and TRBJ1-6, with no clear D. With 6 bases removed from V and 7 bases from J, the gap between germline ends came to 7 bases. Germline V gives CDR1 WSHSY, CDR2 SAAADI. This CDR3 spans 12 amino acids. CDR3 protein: CASRRENSPLHF. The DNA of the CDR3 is TGCGCCAGCAGGAGGGAGAATTCACCCCTCCACTTT.

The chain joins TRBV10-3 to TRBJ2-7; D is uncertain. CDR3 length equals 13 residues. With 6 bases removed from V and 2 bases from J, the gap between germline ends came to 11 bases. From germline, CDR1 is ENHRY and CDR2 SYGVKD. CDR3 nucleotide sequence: TGTGCCATCAGGGTAGAAGTCACCTACGAGCAGTACTTC. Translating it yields CAIRVEVTYEQYF.

CDR3 sequence: CASSSRFVTYEQYF. DNA of the CDR3: TGTGCCAGCAGCTCCCGTTTCGTCACCTACGAGCAGTACTTC. The chain is built from TRBV7-9 and TRBJ2-7, with no clear D. Germline V gives CDR1 SEHNR, CDR2 FQNEAQ (reference sequence). V gave up 4 bases and J gave up 2 bases, with 12 bases separating them. This CDR3 is 14 amino acids long.

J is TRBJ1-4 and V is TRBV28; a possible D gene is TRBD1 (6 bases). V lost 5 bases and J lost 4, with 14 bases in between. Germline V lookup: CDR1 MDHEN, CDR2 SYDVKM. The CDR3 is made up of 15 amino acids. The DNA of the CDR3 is TGTGCCAGCAGTACGCCGGGACATCGTAATGAAAAACTGTTTTTT. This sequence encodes CASSTPGHRNEKLFF.

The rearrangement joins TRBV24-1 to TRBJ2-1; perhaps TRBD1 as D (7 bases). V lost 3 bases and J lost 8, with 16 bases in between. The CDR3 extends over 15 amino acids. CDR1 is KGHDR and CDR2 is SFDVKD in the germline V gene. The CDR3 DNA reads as TGTGCCACCAGTGATGCGGGGTTCAGGGGGGATGAGCAGTTCTTC. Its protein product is CATSDAGFRGDEQFF.

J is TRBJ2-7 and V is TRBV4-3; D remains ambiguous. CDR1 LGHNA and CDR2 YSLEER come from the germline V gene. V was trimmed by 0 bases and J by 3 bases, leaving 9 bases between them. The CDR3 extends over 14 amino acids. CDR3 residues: CASSQEMVFYEQYF. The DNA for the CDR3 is TGCGCCAGCAGCCAAGAGATGGTGTTCTACGAGCAGTACTTC.

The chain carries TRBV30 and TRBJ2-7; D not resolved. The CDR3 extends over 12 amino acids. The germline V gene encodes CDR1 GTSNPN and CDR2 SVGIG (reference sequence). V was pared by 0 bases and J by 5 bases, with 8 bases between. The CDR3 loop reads CAWSVLVNEQYF. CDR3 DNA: TGTGCCTGGAGTGTACTGGTGAACGAGCAGTACTTC.

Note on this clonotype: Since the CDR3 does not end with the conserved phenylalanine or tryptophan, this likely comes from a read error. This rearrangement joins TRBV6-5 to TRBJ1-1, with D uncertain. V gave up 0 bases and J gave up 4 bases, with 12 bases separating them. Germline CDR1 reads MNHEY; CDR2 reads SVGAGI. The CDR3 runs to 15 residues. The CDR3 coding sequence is TGTGCCAGCAGTTACTCGCCTGGAACTGGCACTGAAGCTTTCCTT. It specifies CASSYSPGTGTEAFL.

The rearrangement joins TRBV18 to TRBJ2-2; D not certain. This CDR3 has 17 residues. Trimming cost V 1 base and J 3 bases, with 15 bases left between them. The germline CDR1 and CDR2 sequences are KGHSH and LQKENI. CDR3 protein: CASSPLRGSSYTGELFF. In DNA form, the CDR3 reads TGTGCCAGCTCACCACTGCGAGGTAGTTCTTACACCGGGGAGCTGTTTTTT. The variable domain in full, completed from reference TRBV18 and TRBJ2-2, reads NAGVMQNPRHLVRRRGQEARLRCSPMKGHSHVYWYRQLPEEGLKFMVYLQKENIIDESGMPKERFSAEFPKEGPSILRIQQVVRGDSAAYFCASSPLRGSSYTGELFFGEGSRLTVL.

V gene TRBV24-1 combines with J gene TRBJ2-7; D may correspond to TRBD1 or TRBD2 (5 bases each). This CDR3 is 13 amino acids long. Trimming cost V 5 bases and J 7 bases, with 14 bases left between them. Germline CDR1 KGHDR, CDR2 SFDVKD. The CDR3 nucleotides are TGTGCCACCAGTGCCGGACCGTGGGGGGAGCAGTACTTC. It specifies CATSAGPWGEQYF.

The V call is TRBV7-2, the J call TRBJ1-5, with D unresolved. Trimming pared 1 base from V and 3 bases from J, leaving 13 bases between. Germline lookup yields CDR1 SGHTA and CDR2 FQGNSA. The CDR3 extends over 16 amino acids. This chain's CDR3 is CASSLVGSQSNQPQHF. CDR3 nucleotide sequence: TGTGCCAGCAGCTTAGTAGGGAGTCAGTCCAATCAGCCCCAGCATTTT.

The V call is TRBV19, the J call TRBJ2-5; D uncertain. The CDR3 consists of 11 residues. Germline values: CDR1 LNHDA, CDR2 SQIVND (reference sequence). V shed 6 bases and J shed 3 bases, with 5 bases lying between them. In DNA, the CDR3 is TGTGCCAGTAGAGGAGAAGAGACCCAGTACTTC. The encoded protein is CASRGEETQYF.

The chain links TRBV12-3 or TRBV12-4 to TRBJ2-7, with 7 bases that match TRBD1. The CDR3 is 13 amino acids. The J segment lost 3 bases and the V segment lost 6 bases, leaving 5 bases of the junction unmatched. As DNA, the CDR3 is TGTGCCAGCAGCCCCGGGACAGACTACGAGCAGTACTTC. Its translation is CASSPGTDYEQYF.

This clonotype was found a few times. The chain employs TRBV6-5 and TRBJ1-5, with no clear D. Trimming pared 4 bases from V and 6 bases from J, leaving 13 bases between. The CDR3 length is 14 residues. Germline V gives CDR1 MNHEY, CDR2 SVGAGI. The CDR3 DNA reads TGTGCCAGCAGTTCTTCAGTTAGAGGTCAGCCCCAGCATTTT. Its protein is CASSSSVRGQPQHF.

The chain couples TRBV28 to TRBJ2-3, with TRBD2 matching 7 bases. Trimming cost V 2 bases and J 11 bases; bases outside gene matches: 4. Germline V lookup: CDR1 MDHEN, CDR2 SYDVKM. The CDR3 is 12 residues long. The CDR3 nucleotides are TGTGCCAGCAGTTTAAGAGCGGGAAAGCAGTATTTT. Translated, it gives CASSLRAGKQYF.